This TCR beta chain originates from a study of blood T cell repertoires in COVID-19. Study-wide context: Some COVID-19 samples were acute and others convalescent; all came from the United States, Italy and Spain. Sample material is recorded as cDNA or gDNA derived from T cells, B-cell-depleted T cells, or PBMCs.

Data came from immunoSEQ multiplex PCR; TCRdb stores just in-frame clones and leaves some out. The sample has about 340,000 clones, roughly 90% seen once; the top ten hold approximately 7.4%. During active infection, Seattle patients enrolled and were then monitored through disease. This CDR3 region has 14 residues. Germline V gene lookup returns CDR1 ENHRY and CDR2 SYGVKD. The germline V and J ends were trimmed by 4 bases and 2 bases, with 9 bases remaining between them. Input material: peripheral blood. The clonotype was recovered from a woman aged 70-85 years with COVID-19, enrolled during active disease. The chain is built from TRBV10-3 and TRBJ2-1, with D perhaps matching TRBD1 (6 bases). CDR3 amino acids: CAISASGAYNEQFF. In DNA form, the CDR3 reads TGTGCCATCAGTGCTTCAGGGGCCTACAATGAGCAGTTCTTC.